This T cell receptor beta chain stems from a study of T cell responses to AZD1222 COVID-19 vaccine. Germline V lookup: CDR1 MNHNS, CDR2 SASEGT. This CDR3 comprises 14 residues. Trimming took 6 bases from V and 7 from J, leaving 16 bases between them. Sequencing was performed with immunoSEQ multiplex PCR; in TCRdb, only in-frame clones are kept and a portion is missing. Of around 87,000 clones listed, around 84% were seen once; the top ten hold 10% to 13%. V and J are TRBV6-1 and TRBJ2-1; D may match TRBD1 or TRBD2 (7 bases each). The origin of this receptor is an adult in good health. The starting material was peripheral blood, obtained on day 0 of AZD1222 vaccination. This CDR3 is CASSLLRGGNEQFF. CDR3 DNA: TGTGCCAGCAGCCTACTCAGGGGGGGGAATGAGCAGTTCTTC.